The sequence of this TCR beta chain was determined in a study of T cell repertoires in cytomegalovirus infection (dated by TCRdb to about 2019). With respect to the entire study: Peptide stimulations targeted recently identified HLA-C-restricted CMV epitopes, whose presentation resists viral immunomodulation, together with well-studied HLA-B-restricted epitopes. Donor HLA type was relevant to the analysis, because carriage of CMV infection together with the matching HLA type was indicated by public TCR beta signatures.

A distance of 12 bases separates the germline ends of V and J, which lose 6 bases and 4 bases respectively. The CDR3 contains 13 residues, cysteine and phenylalanine counted. The kept DNA is CDR3 alone, 39 bases in frame from the first base. Overall study results and their limits: In both this cohort and an independent roughly 330-donor cohort, the cumulative frequency of public TCR beta family members distinguished carriers of CMV infection plus the relevant HLA type. The ex vivo response was dominated by HLA-C-restricted CMV-specific TCR beta clonotypes, and the single most frequent clonotype in two of eight donors was supplied by these HLA-C-restricted clonotypes.

Instrument used: Illumina HiSeq 1500. TCRdb took the public reads, trimmed them with fastp at Q25, ran MiXCR for clone calling and kept in-frame beta chains. All rows with the same CDR3 protein become a single entry with the most common DNA and genes. This sample has about 700,000 distinct CDR3 sequences in its table, and about 30% of those were observed once. Together, the top ten hold 15% to 20% of the sample. The meaning of the sample's treatment or condition label: in vitro stimulation with specific CMV peptide epitopes to enrich CMV-specific T cells. Note on this clonotype: The clone's antigen remains unknown. One base away there is no much larger clone; base qualities are not given.

The sequenced sample was cultured PBMCs, obtained from culture after CMV antigen stimulation. The receptor comes from a human donor in good health (CMV status not recorded). Some clones in this sample may be carry-over from other donors' samples. The chain is encoded by TRBV12-3 or TRBV12-4 joined to TRBJ1-2; the D segment could be TRBD1, given 6 matching bases. The DNA reads as follows: TGTGCCAGCAGCGGACAGAGTCCCTATGGCTACACCTTC. The resulting protein is CASSGQSPYGYTF.